This TCR beta chain was recorded in a study of OX40 agonist ivuxolimab in advanced cancers. At the level of the whole study: Ivuxolimab was an agonistic, fully human IgG2 monoclonal antibody directed against OX40 (CD134), a costimulatory receptor. Intravenous ivuxolimab was administered to patients every 2 weeks at six dose levels: 0.01, 0.1, 0.3, 1.5, 3 and 10 mg/kg. Among the approximately 50 dose-escalation patients, about 20 had hepatocellular carcinoma, around 15 melanoma, 9 renal cell carcinoma and 9 head and neck cancer. In the dose-escalation cohort, 70% to 85% of patients were male, and the mean age was 60 years with a range of about 20 to 90. Prior anti-PD-1, anti-PD-L1 or anti-CTLA-4 therapy was permitted, and 40% of dose-escalation patients had received checkpoint inhibitors. Three dose-escalation patients achieved partial responses, one with hepatocellular carcinoma and two with cutaneous melanoma. The purpose of peripheral TCRbeta sequencing was to test whether ivuxolimab changed TCR sequence diversity and led to clonal T-cell expansion. The paper covers the monotherapy dose-escalation part of the phase I ivuxolimab trial, which included N of about 56 patients.

Genomic DNA was isolated from the sorted cells so that the TCRbeta CDR3 region could be sequenced. TCRbeta CDR3 regions were sequenced using the immunoSEQ Assay. TCRdb took over this immuneACCESS table, retaining in-frame rearrangements with V and J assigned. Such tables are incomplete; in checked studies, under half of the missing clones stem from an unresolved V gene, and the remainder is unexplained. The sample table holds about 84,000 clones, of which around 83% were seen once. The top ten constitute about 0.22% of the sample. Study-level results and caveats: At doses from 0.1 to 3.0 mg/kg, clonal expansion was seen in both CD4+ and CD8+ blood T cells between baseline and week 6. In the 0.1-3.0 mg/kg groups, partial responders were among the patients with the lowest normalized peripheral clonal expansion, particularly in CD8+ T cells. Which antigens the clonally expanded peripheral T cells were specific for was not determined. After ivuxolimab, expanded clones were on average more numerous among CD8+ T cells than among CD4+ T cells. Low levels of normalized T-cell clonal expansion were also seen in some patients who did not respond.

Patients with autoimmune disease history or receiving systemic immunosuppression were excluded from the trial. In every dose cohort, peripheral blood was drawn for TCR sequencing at baseline, cycle 4 day 1, and cycle 7 day 1. Samples were obtained from an open-label, multicenter, first-in-human phase I dose-escalation trial of ivuxolimab. Adults with locally advanced or metastatic melanoma, renal cell carcinoma, hepatocellular carcinoma or head and neck squamous cell carcinoma were enrolled in the trial. Before TCR sequencing, CD4+ T cells and CD8+ T cells were sorted from peripheral blood as separate populations. In the case of this clone: No cognate antigen has been identified for it. No base-level quality is on record; no much larger clone is a single base apart.

The input for sequencing was CD4+ or CD8+ T cells sorted from blood, taken in a trial of the OX40 agonist ivuxolimab. The TCR was taken from an adult with an advanced solid tumor such as melanoma, head and neck, liver or kidney cancer.

The CDR3 region reads CAWSLGGPALYTQYF. The bases read TGTGCCTGGAGTCTCGGAGGTCCCGCGTTGTATACGCAGTATTTT. The rearranged segments are TRBV30 and TRBJ2-3, with TRBD2 tentatively as D gene (5 bases match). For CDR1 and CDR2, the germline V gene (reference sequence) lists GTSNPN and SVGIG. There are 15 amino acids in the CDR3, from cysteine to phenylalanine inclusive. Only the CDR3 part of the read is kept: 45 bases, read in frame from the first base. V is cut by 2 bases and J by 7 bases, and the space between the germline ends is 19 bases.